This T cell receptor (beta chain) comes out of a study of cytotoxic CD8 clonotypes in ibrutinib-treated CLL. Looking at the study overall: Each sample contained, on average, roughly 260,000 productive templates and about 88,000 productive rearrangements.

Of note for this clone: The antigen is not known.

Sequencing was performed with immunoSEQ multiplex PCR; in TCRdb, only in-frame clones are kept and a portion is missing. The sample lists 300,000 or so clones, around 66% seen once, with just under 6.5% in the top ten. Study-wide results and limits: Sample timing was unmatched between remission and later-progressing patients; lymph nodes unstudied.

The germline CDR1 and CDR2 sequences are MNHEY and SVGAGI. The CDR3 runs 16 residues. The trim removed 2 bases at V and 6 bases at J, leaving 12 bases unmatched. The input for sequencing was PBMCs, taken after 36 months of ibrutinib treatment. This chain links TRBV6-5 with TRBJ2-5, with 7 bases that match TRBD2. The receptor was isolated from a human donor with chronic lymphocytic leukemia. The CDR3 protein is CASSYEPGLRRQTQYF. The CDR3 coding sequence is TGTGCCAGCAGTTACGAACCGGGACTAAGGAGGCAGACCCAGTACTTC.